This passage covers 19 T cell receptor beta chains from one sample sequenced in a study of control samples from healthy donors and cancer patients. Libraries were prepared by immunoSEQ multiplex PCR; TCRdb keeps only in-frame clonotypes and omits some of them. This table holds tens of thousands of clones, approximately 80% found once. The sequencing input was PBMCs. Every receptor here comes from a woman aged 45-60 years with lung cancer.

J is TRBJ1-5 and V is TRBV7-9, with unresolved D. CDR1 is SEHNR, CDR2 FQNEAQ, per germline (reference sequence). V was clipped by 1 base and J by 6 bases, with 4 bases between them. The CDR3 is made up of 12 amino acids. The CDR3, as DNA: TGTGCCAGCAGCTTAGATATTCAGCCCCAGCATTTT. Its protein product is CASSLDIQPQHF.

The DNA of the CDR3 is TGTGCCTGGAGTGTACGGGCCGACACTGAAGCTTTCTTT. It is translated as CAWSVRADTEAFF. The V call is TRBV30, the J call TRBJ1-1; D is unclear. The germline V and J ends were trimmed by 0 bases and 3 bases, with 8 bases remaining between them. The CDR3 is 13 residues long. The germline gives CDR1 GTSNPN, CDR2 SVGIG (reference sequence).

The chain employs TRBV4-1 and TRBJ1-2; D might be TRBD1 (6 bases). The CDR3 extends over 14 amino acids. The V end lost 0 bases, the J end lost 8 bases, and 13 bases lay between the germline ends. The V gene's germline CDR1 is MGHRA and CDR2 YSYEKL. CDR3 protein: CASSQEGGALGYTF. DNA of the CDR3: TGCGCCAGCAGCCAAGAAGGGGGGGCCTTGGGCTACACCTTC.

A single count supports this clone. The chain links TRBV7-2 to TRBJ1-1; TRBD1 matches at 9 bases. CDR1 and CDR2 from the germline V gene are SGHTA and FQGNSA. This CDR3 has 17 amino acids. The trim removed 4 bases at V and 4 bases at J, leaving 13 bases unmatched. CDR3 protein: CASSSLPGQGMGTEAFF. As DNA, the CDR3 is TGTGCCAGCAGCTCCCTCCCGGGACAGGGCATGGGCACTGAAGCTTTCTTT.

This chain links TRBV28 with TRBJ1-1; D unresolved. With 6 bases removed from V and 5 bases from J, the gap between germline ends came to 10 bases. This CDR3 is 12 amino acids long. Germline V gene data show CDR1 as MDHEN and CDR2 as SYDVKM. CDR3 in DNA: TGTGCCAGCAGATCCCCTAGTACTGAAGCTTTCTTT. Protein sequence: CASRSPSTEAFF. The full variable domain, its missing parts supplied by reference TRBV28 and TRBJ1-1, is DVKVTQSSRYLVKRTGEKVFLECVQDMDHENMFWYRQDPGLGLRLIYFSYDVKMKEKGDIPEGYSVSREKKERFSLILESASTNQTSMYLCASRSPSTEAFFGQGTRLTVV.

This chain uses TRBV19 with TRBJ1-1, with D possibly being TRBD1 (5 bases). The CDR3 loop spans 13 amino acids. Germline assignment: CDR1 LNHDA and CDR2 SQIVND (reference sequence). V gave up 9 bases and J gave up 5 bases, with 16 bases separating them. The CDR3 nucleotides read TGTGCCAGCAGGGTCTGGGTGGATACTGAAGCTTTCTTT. Its translation: CASRVWVDTEAFF.

The chain has TRBV11-3 and TRBJ1-1, with TRBD1 matching over 7 bases. V trimming: 5 bases; J trimming: 5 bases; junction bases outside the gene matches: 11. The germline CDR1 and CDR2 sequences are SGHNT and YENEEA. The CDR3 has 15 residues. CDR3 residues: CASSRDTGVGTEAFF. The CDR3 DNA follows: TGTGCCAGCAGCCGAGATACAGGGGTTGGAACTGAAGCTTTCTTT.

The chain employs TRBV6-5 and TRBJ1-1; TRBD1 might be the D (6 bases). There are 12 residues in the CDR3. V was trimmed by 5 bases and J by 6 bases, leaving 10 bases between them. Germline lookup yields CDR1 MNHEY and CDR2 SVGAGI. In DNA, the CDR3 is TGTGCCAGCAGTCTAGCAGGGGCTGAAGCTTTCTTT. Protein product: CASSLAGAEAFF.

The chain combines TRBV7-9 with TRBJ2-1, with a weak D call TRBD1 (6 bases). The CDR3 sequence is 15 residues long. The germline V gene encodes CDR1 SEHNR and CDR2 FQNEAQ (reference sequence). V was cut by 2 bases and J by 6 bases, with 14 bases left in between. The CDR3 coding sequence is TGTGCCAGCAGCTTAACGCAGGGGTGGGGCAATGAGCAGTTCTTC. Amino acids: CASSLTQGWGNEQFF.

The chain links TRBV5-4 to TRBJ2-3; no definite D call. Germline CDR1 and CDR2: SGHNT and YYREEE (reference sequence). The V and J ends lost 0 bases and 4 bases respectively, with 9 bases between them. The length of the CDR3 is 14 residues. The CDR3 DNA sequence: TGTGCCAGCAGCTTGGCCGGCGCTTCAGATACGCAGTATTTT. It codes for CASSLAGASDTQYF.

The CDR3 DNA is TGTGCCAGCAGCTTGGTGGCCGGGAGTATCACTGAAGCTTTCTTT. It yields the protein CASSLVAGSITEAFF. The chain joins TRBV5-6 to TRBJ1-1; unclear D gene. V lost 0 bases, J lost 4 bases, and 13 bases lay in between. The CDR3 loop spans 15 amino acids. Germline-derived CDR1 and CDR2 are SGHDT and YYEEEE.

This chain's CDR3 is CASSVGSGGYSNQPQHF. CDR3 nucleotides: TGTGCCAGCAGCGTAGGGTCAGGGGGGTATAGCAATCAGCCCCAGCATTTT. This chain uses TRBV9 with TRBJ1-5, with 7 nucleotides matching TRBD1. After removal of 0 bases from V and 0 bases from J, the junction contained 6 bases not matched to a gene. The germline gives CDR1 SGDLS, CDR2 YYNGEE. The CDR3 loop spans 17 amino acids. Together with reference TRBV9 and TRBJ1-5, the CDR3 gives the full variable domain: DSGVTQTPKHLITATGQRVTLRCSPRSGDLSVYWYQQSLDQGLQFLIQYYNGEERAKGNILERFSAQQFPDLHSELNLSSLELGDSALYFCASSVGSGGYSNQPQHFGDGTRLSIL.

The gene calls are TRBV5-1 and TRBJ1-1; D is unresolved. The CDR3 runs to 13 residues. In germline, CDR1 is SGHRS, CDR2 YFSETQ. Trimming shortened V by 1 base and J by 0 bases, and 4 bases separated the two germline ends. The CDR3, as DNA: TGCGCCAGCAGCTTGAGTATGAACACTGAAGCTTTCTTT. Amino acids: CASSLSMNTEAFF. Looking up the rest from reference TRBV5-1 and TRBJ1-1 gives the full variable domain: KAGVTQTPRYLIKTRGQQVTLSCSPISGHRSVSWYQQTPGQGLQFLFEYFSETQRNKGNFPGRFSGRQFSNSRSEMNVSTLELGDSALYLCASSLSMNTEAFFGQGTRLTVV.

The CDR3 region has the DNA TGTGCCAGCAGCTTGCATGGGGCGAGCAATCAGCCCCAGCATTTT. Protein: CASSLHGASNQPQHF. The chain uses TRBV5-6 and TRBJ1-5, with TRBD1 as a possible D gene (5 bases). The CDR3 is 15 residues long. V was cut by 1 base and J by 1 base, with 9 bases left in between. The germline V gene has CDR1 SGHDT and CDR2 YYEEEE.

V and J are TRBV9 and TRBJ1-1; D is undetermined. From germline, CDR1 is SGDLS and CDR2 YYNGEE. CDR3 length equals 12 residues. Trimming took 4 bases from V and 0 from J, leaving 4 bases between them. The CDR3 bases are TGTGCCAGCAGCCCGGTGAACACTGAAGCTTTCTTT. Translating it yields CASSPVNTEAFF.

V is TRBV5-4 and J is TRBJ1-2, with unresolved D. The CDR3 has 14 amino acids. V was pared by 0 bases and J by 4 bases, with 10 bases between. CDR1 and CDR2 (germline): SGHNT, YYREEE (reference sequence). The CDR3 loop reads CASSLVDTAYGYTF. For the CDR3, the DNA is TGTGCCAGCAGCTTGGTTGATACGGCCTATGGCTACACCTTC.

This chain's CDR3 is CASSSGRGQPQHF. Written as DNA, the CDR3 is TGTGCCAGCAGTTCGGGTCGGGGGCAGCCCCAGCATTTT. The chain combines TRBV12-3 or TRBV12-4 with TRBJ1-5, with D possibly matching TRBD1 (5 bases). The CDR3 loop spans 13 amino acids. V gave up 4 bases and J gave up 7 bases, with 11 bases separating them.

This chain links TRBV19 with TRBJ1-5; TRBD1 might be the D (5 bases). The CDR3 sequence is 14 residues long. Trimming removed 2 bases at V and 2 bases at J, with 7 bases between. In germline, CDR1 is LNHDA, CDR2 SQIVND (reference sequence). The CDR3 region has the DNA TGTGCCAGTAGTATAAGGGGCGGCAATCAGCCCCAGCATTTT. It yields the protein CASSIRGGNQPQHF.

This clone was counted only a few times. V usage is TRBV7-8 and J usage is TRBJ1-1; no definite D call. Trimming took off 1 base at V and 2 bases at J, with 8 bases between the two ends. This CDR3 comprises 14 residues. CDR1 is SGHVS and CDR2 is FQNEAQ in the germline V gene. The CDR3 protein is CASSLVRGNTEAFF. The CDR3 nucleotides are TGTGCCAGCAGCTTAGTACGGGGAAACACTGAAGCTTTCTTT.